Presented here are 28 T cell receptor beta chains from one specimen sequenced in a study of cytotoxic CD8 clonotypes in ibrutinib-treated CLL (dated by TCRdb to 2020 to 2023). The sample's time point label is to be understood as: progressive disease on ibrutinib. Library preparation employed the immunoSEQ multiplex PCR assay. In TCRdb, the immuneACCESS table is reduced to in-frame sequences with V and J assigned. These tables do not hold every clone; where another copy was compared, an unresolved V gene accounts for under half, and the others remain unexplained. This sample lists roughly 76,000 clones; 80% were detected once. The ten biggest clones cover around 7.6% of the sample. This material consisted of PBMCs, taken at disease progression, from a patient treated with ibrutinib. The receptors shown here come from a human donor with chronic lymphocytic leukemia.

The CDR3 loop is CASTGGRASDTQYF. As DNA, the CDR3 is TGTGCCAGCACGGGGGGGCGAGCGTCAGATACGCAGTATTTT. This sequence joins TRBV28 and TRBJ2-3; 8 nucleotides line up with TRBD2. With V trimmed by 7 bases and J by 4 bases, 7 bases remained unmatched. The CDR3 spans 14 residues. Germline V gives CDR1 MDHEN, CDR2 SYDVKM. Full variable domain (outside the CDR3, taken from reference TRBV28 and TRBJ2-3): DVKVTQSSRYLVKRTGEKVFLECVQDMDHENMFWYRQDPGLGLRLIYFSYDVKMKEKGDIPEGYSVSREKKERFSLILESASTNQTSMYLCASTGGRASDTQYFGPGTRLTVL.

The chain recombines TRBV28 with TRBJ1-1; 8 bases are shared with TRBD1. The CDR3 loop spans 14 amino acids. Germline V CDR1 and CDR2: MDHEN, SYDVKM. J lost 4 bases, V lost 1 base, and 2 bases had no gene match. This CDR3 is CASSLYRGVTEAFF. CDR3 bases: TGTGCCAGCAGTTTATACAGGGGGGTCACTGAAGCTTTCTTT.

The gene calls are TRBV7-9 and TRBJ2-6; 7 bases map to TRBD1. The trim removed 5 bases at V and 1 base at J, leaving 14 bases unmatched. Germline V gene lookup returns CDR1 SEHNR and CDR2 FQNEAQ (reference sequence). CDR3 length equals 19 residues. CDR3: CASSLPKGAPWSGANVLTF. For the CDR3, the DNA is TGTGCCAGCAGCCTTCCAAAGGGGGCCCCGTGGTCTGGGGCCAACGTCCTGACTTTC.

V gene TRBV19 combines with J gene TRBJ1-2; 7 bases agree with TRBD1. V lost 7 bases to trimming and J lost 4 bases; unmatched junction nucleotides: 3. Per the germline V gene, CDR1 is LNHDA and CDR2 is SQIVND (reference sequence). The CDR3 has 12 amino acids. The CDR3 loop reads CASKTGIYGYTF. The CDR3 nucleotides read TGTGCCAGTAAGACAGGGATCTATGGCTACACCTTC.

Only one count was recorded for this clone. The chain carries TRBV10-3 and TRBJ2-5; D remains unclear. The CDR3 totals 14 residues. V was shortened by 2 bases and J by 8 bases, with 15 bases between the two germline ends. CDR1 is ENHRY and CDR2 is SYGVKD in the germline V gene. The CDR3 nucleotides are TGTGCCATCAGTGAGACGGGTCTAGACGCTACCCAGTACTTC. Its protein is CAISETGLDATQYF.

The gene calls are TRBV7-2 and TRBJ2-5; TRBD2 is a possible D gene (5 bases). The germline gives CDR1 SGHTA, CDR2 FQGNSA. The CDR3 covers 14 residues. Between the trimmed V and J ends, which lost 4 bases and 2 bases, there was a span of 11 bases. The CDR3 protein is CASSSDSTQETQYF. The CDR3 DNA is TGTGCCAGCAGCTCGGACTCAACTCAAGAGACCCAGTACTTC.

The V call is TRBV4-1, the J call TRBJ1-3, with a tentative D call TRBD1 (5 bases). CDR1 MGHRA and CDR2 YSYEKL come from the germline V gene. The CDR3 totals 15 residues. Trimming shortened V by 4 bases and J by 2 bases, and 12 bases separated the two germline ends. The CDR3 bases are TGCGCCAGCAGCCCCGCCTGGGGGGCTGGAAACACCATATATTTT. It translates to CASSPAWGAGNTIYF.

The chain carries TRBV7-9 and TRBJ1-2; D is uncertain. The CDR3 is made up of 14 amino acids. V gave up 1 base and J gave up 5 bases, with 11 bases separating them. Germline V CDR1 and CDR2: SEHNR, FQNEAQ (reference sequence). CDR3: CASSLVGGSYGYTF. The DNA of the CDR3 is TGTGCCAGCAGCTTAGTGGGCGGATCGTATGGCTACACCTTC.

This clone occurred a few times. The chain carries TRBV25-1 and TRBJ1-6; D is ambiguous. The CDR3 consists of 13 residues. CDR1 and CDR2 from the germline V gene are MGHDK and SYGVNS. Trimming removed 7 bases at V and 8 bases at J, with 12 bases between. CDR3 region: CASKEGWDSPLHF. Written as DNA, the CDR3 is TGTGCCAGCAAAGAGGGTTGGGATTCACCCCTCCACTTT.

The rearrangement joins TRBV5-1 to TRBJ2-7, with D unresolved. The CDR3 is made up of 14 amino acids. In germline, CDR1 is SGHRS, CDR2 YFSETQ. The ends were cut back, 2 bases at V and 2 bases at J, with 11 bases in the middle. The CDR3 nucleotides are TGCGCCAGCAGCTTCGCGACAAGAGCCTACGAGCAGTACTTC. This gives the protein CASSFATRAYEQYF.

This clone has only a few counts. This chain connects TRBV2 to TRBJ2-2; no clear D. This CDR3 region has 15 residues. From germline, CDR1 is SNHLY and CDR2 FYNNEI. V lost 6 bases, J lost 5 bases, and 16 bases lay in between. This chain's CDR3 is CASRTGLRGTGELFF. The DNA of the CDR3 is TGTGCCAGCAGGACCGGTCTACGAGGAACCGGGGAGCTGTTTTTT.

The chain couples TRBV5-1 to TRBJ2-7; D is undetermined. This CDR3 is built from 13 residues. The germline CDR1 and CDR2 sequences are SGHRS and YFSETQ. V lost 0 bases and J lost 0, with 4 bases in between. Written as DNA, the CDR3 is TGCGCCAGCAGCTTGGCCCGCTCCTACGAGCAGTACTTC. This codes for CASSLARSYEQYF.

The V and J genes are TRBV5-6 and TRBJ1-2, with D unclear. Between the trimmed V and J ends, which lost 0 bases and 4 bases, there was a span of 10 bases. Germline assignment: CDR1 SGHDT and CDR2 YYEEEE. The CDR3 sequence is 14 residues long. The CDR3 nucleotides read TGTGCCAGCAGCTTGGGCCCGGAGGGCTATGGCTACACCTTC. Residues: CASSLGPEGYGYTF.

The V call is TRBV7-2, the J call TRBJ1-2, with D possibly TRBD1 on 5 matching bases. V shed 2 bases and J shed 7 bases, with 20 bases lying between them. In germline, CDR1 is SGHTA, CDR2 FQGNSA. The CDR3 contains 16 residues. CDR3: CASSLHFGGTVGGYTF. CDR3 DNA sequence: TGTGCCAGCAGCTTACATTTTGGAGGGACCGTCGGTGGCTACACCTTC.

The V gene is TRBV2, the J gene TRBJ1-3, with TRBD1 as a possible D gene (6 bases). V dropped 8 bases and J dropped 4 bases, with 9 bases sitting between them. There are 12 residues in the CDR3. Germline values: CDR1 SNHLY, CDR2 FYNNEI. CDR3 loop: CASRGQGNTIYF. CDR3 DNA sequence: TGTGCCAGCCGGGGGCAGGGAAACACCATATATTTT.

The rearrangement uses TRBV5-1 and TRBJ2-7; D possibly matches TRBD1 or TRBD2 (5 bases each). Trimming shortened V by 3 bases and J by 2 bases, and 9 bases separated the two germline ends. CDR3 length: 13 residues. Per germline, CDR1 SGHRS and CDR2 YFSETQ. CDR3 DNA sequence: TGCGCCAGCAGCTGGGAGACAGCCTACGAGCAGTACTTC. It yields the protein CASSWETAYEQYF.

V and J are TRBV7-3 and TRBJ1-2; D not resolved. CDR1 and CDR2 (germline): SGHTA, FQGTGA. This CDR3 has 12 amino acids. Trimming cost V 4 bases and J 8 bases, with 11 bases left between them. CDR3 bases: TGTGCCAGCAGCTCAATCATCGGGGGCTACACCTTC. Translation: CASSSIIGGYTF. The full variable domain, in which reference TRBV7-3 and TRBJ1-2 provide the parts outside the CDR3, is GAGVSQTPSNKVTEKGKYVELRCDPISGHTALYWYRQSLGQGPEFLIYFQGTGAADDSGLPNDRFFAVRPEGSVSTLKIQRTERGDSAVYLCASSSIIGGYTFGSGTRLTVV.

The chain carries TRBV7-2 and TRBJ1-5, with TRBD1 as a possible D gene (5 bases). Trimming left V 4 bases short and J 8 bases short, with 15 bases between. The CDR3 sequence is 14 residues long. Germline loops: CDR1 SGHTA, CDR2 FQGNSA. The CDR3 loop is CASSYGHKGEPQHF. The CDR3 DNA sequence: TGTGCCAGCAGCTACGGACACAAAGGGGAGCCCCAGCATTTT.

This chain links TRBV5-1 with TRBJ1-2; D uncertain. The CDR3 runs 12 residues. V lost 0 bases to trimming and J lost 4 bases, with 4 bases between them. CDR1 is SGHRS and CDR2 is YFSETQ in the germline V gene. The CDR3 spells CASSLGTYGYTF. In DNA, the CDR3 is TGCGCCAGCAGCTTGGGAACCTATGGCTACACCTTC. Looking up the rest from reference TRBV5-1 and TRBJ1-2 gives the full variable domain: KAGVTQTPRYLIKTRGQQVTLSCSPISGHRSVSWYQQTPGQGLQFLFEYFSETQRNKGNFPGRFSGRQFSNSRSEMNVSTLELGDSALYLCASSLGTYGYTFGSGTRLTVV.

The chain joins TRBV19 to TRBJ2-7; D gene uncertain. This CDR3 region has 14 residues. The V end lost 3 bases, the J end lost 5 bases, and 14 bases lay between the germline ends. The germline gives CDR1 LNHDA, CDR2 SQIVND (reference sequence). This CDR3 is CASSINSNSDEQYF. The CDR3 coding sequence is TGTGCCAGTAGTATCAACTCCAACAGCGACGAGCAGTACTTC.

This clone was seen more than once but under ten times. The CDR3 DNA reads as TGTGCCAGCAGCCAATTCCCGGGACGGGACTATGGCTACACCTTC. Protein product: CASSQFPGRDYGYTF. The V call is TRBV14, the J call TRBJ1-2; weak D call: TRBD1 (5 bases). The CDR3 runs 15 residues. The germline CDR1 and CDR2 sequences are SGHDN and FVKESK. Trimming removed 2 bases at V and 3 bases at J, with 13 bases between.

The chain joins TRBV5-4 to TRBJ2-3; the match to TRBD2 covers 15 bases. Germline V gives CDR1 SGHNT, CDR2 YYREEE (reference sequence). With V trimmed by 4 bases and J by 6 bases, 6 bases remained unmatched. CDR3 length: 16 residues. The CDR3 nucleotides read TGTGCCAGCAGCAAAGGACTAGCGGGAGGGGAGGATACGCAGTATTTT. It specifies CASSKGLAGGEDTQYF. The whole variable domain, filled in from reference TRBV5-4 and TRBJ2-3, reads ETGVTQSPTHLIKTRGQQVTLRCSSQSGHNTVSWYQQALGQGPQFIFQYYREEENGRGNFPPRFSGLQFPNYSSELNVNALELDDSALYLCASSKGLAGGEDTQYFGPGTRLTVL.

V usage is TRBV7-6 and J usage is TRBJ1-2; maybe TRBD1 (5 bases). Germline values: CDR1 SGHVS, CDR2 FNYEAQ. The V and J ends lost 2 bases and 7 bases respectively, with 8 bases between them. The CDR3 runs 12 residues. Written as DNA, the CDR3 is TGTGCCAGCAGCTTAACAGGCTCTGGCTACACCTTC. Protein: CASSLTGSGYTF.

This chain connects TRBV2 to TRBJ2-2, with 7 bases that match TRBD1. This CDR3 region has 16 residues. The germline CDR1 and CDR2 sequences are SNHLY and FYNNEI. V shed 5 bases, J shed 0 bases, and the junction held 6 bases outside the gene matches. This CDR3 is CASSLQGLSNTGELFF. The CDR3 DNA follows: TGTGCCAGCAGTCTACAGGGGTTATCGAACACCGGGGAGCTGTTTTTT.

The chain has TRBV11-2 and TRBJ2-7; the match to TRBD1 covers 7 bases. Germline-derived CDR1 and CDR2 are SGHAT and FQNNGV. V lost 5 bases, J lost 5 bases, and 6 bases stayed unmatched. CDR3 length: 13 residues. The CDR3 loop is CASSMGQRDEQYF. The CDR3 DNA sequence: TGTGCCAGCAGCATGGGACAGCGAGACGAGCAGTACTTC.

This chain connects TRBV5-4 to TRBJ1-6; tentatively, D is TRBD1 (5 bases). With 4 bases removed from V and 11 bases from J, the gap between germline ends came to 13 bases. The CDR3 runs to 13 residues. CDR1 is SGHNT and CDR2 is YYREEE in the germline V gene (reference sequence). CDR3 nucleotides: TGTGCCAGCAGCACGGGACGTTCCGCACCCCTCCACTTT. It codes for CASSTGRSAPLHF.

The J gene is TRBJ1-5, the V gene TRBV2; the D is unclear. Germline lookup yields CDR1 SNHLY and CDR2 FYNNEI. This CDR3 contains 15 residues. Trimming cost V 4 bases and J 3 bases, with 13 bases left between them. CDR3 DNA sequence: TGTGCCAGCAGTGTAGAGATTCCTTCCAATCAGCCCCAGCATTTT. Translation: CASSVEIPSNQPQHF.

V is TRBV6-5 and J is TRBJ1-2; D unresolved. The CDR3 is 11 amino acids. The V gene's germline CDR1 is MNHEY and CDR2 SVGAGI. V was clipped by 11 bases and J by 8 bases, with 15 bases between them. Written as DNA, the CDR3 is TGTGCCTCCAGTGCGGGGTGGGGCTACACCTTC. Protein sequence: CASSAGWGYTF.